Each of the 17 T cell receptor beta chains below was sequenced from the same sample in a study of blood T cell repertoires in COVID-19. The method was immunoSEQ multiplex PCR; TCRdb's version includes in-frame clones alone and lacks a portion of them. The repertoire has 250,000 to 350,000 clones, roughly 90% of them found once; the top ten carry almost 9.5%. Sequencing was carried out using peripheral blood. These receptor sequences come from a man aged 18 to 29 with active or convalescent COVID-19.

This chain links TRBV2 with TRBJ1-4, with D uncertain. V was pared by 6 bases and J by 7 bases, with 6 bases between. In germline, CDR1 is SNHLY, CDR2 FYNNEI. The CDR3 covers 11 residues. The CDR3 protein is CASRGAEKLFF. As DNA, the CDR3 is TGTGCCAGCAGGGGAGCTGAAAAACTGTTTTTT.

The rearrangement joins TRBV18 to TRBJ2-1; TRBD1 agrees at 10 bases. The CDR3 length is 14 residues. The V gene end was trimmed by 6 bases and the J gene end by 5 bases; junction bases not matched to a gene: 4. Germline values: CDR1 KGHSH, CDR2 LQKENI. DNA of the CDR3: TGTGCCAGCTCCAGGACAGGGGGGCACAATGAGCAGTTCTTC. Protein: CASSRTGGHNEQFF.

The rearrangement links TRBV18 to TRBJ2-6; D is uncertain. Germline-derived CDR1 and CDR2 are KGHSH and LQKENI. V was pared by 6 bases and J by 0 bases, with 6 bases between. This CDR3 contains 14 residues. This chain's CDR3 is CASSQNSGANVLTF. CDR3 nucleotides: TGTGCCAGCTCTCAAAACTCTGGGGCCAACGTCCTGACTTTC.

The chain couples TRBV4-3 to TRBJ2-3, with 9 bases aligning to TRBD2. The V gene end was trimmed by 0 bases and the J gene end by 3 bases; junction bases not matched to a gene: 4. This CDR3 comprises 16 residues. Germline V gene lookup returns CDR1 LGHNA and CDR2 YSLEER. DNA of the CDR3: TGCGCCAGCAGCCAAGAGGTAGCGGGGGCGACAGATACGCAGTATTTT. Protein sequence: CASSQEVAGATDTQYF.

The DNA for the CDR3 is TGCAGCGTCCCCGCCTGGGTTGACAGGTATGGCTACACCTTC. Translation gives CSVPAWVDRYGYTF. V is TRBV29-1 and J is TRBJ1-2; D might be TRBD1 (6 bases). Germline V gene sequence: CDR1 SQVTM, CDR2 ANQGSEA. CDR3 length equals 14 residues. With 6 bases removed from V and 5 bases from J, the gap between germline ends came to 19 bases.

The chain carries TRBV27 and TRBJ2-7; D remains ambiguous. From germline, CDR1 is MNHEY and CDR2 SMNVEV (reference sequence). This CDR3 contains 15 residues. V dropped 5 bases and J dropped 5 bases, with 19 bases sitting between them. In nucleotides, the CDR3 is TGTGCCAGCAGTCGATCTCTTGGAGCGCGCAACGAGCAGTACTTC. This sequence encodes CASSRSLGARNEQYF.

The gene calls are TRBV15 and TRBJ1-4; 7 bases are shared with TRBD1. There are 16 residues in the CDR3. V trimming: 1 base; J trimming: 4 bases; junction bases outside the gene matches: 6. The V gene's germline CDR1 is LNHNV and CDR2 YYDKDF (reference sequence). The CDR3 protein is CATSRGGTAINEKLFF. CDR3 DNA sequence: TGTGCCACCAGCAGAGGGGGGACAGCCATTAATGAAAAACTGTTTTTT.

V and J are TRBV15 and TRBJ1-5, with 7 bases aligning to TRBD1. The CDR3 is 16 residues long. CDR1 and CDR2 from the germline V gene are LNHNV and YYDKDF (reference sequence). Unmatched junction bases numbered 6, after V lost 0 bases and J lost 4 bases. CDR3 amino acids: CATSREPGQSNQPQHF. CDR3 in DNA: TGTGCCACCAGCAGAGAACCGGGACAGAGTAATCAGCCCCAGCATTTT. The full variable domain, completed using reference TRBV15 and TRBJ1-5, is DAMVIQNPRYQVTQFGKPVTLSCSQTLNHNVMYWYQQKSSQAPKLLFHYYDKDFNNEADTPDNFQSRRPNTSFCFLDIRSPGLGDTAMYLCATSREPGQSNQPQHFGDGTRLSIL.

Only one count was recorded for this clone. V is TRBV7-8 and J is TRBJ1-6, with D uncertain. Trimming removed 1 base from V and 5 bases from J, with 6 bases in between. This CDR3 comprises 14 residues. The germline gives CDR1 SGHVS, CDR2 FQNEAQ. CDR3 nucleotide sequence: TGTGCCAGCAGCTTAGACAGTCATAATTCACCCCTCCACTTT. It is translated as CASSLDSHNSPLHF.

The table lists this clone with a count of one. The rearrangement joins TRBV11-1 to TRBJ1-6; D perhaps matches TRBD1 (6 bases). From germline, CDR1 is SGHAT and CDR2 FQDESV (reference sequence). V lost 3 bases, J lost 7 bases, and 7 bases lay in between. This CDR3 contains 13 residues. The CDR3 here is CASSFQGNSPLHF. The CDR3 DNA reads TGTGCCAGCAGCTTCCAGGGGAATTCACCCCTCCACTTT.

This clone was counted only a few times. The chain has TRBV24-1 and TRBJ2-7; a weak D match, TRBD2 (6 bases). The CDR3 length is 17 residues. Germline CDR1 is KGHDR and CDR2 is SFDVKD. V dropped 4 bases and J dropped 3 bases, with 21 bases sitting between them. The CDR3 protein is CATSERLRSAGNYEQYF. The CDR3 DNA sequence: TGTGCCACCAGTGAACGTTTAAGGAGTGCGGGAAACTACGAGCAGTACTTC.

The chain recombines TRBV6-1 with TRBJ1-2; D not resolved. CDR1 and CDR2 (germline): MNHNS, SASEGT. Trimming stripped 2 bases from V and 4 bases from J, with 17 bases between. This CDR3 is built from 16 residues. The CDR3 DNA reads as TGTGCCAGCAGTGAACCCGACAAGTTCGGTTCCTATGGCTACACCTTC. It translates to CASSEPDKFGSYGYTF.

The CDR3 DNA reads as TGTGCCAGCTGCCTAGGAGGGAGGGATGAAAAACTGTTTTTT. Amino acids: CASCLGGRDEKLFF. The V and J genes are TRBV7-9 and TRBJ1-4; no clear D. Trimming shortened V by 8 bases and J by 6 bases, and 16 bases separated the two germline ends. The CDR3 loop spans 14 amino acids. Germline CDR1 and CDR2: SEHNR and FQNEAQ (reference sequence).

The V and J genes are TRBV2 and TRBJ2-7, with 8 nucleotides matching TRBD1. Losses at the gene ends were 0 bases for V and 4 bases for J; bases not matched to a gene: 11. CDR1 and CDR2 (germline): SNHLY, FYNNEI. This CDR3 has 17 residues. As DNA, the CDR3 is TGTGCCAGCAGTGAAGCTGTATCGGGGACAGGACTTTACGAGCAGTACTTC. It encodes CASSEAVSGTGLYEQYF.

In this sample, this clone turned up once. The chain employs TRBV5-5 and TRBJ2-2, with a weak D call TRBD1 (6 bases). Between the trimmed V and J ends, which lost 1 base and 0 bases, there was a span of 10 bases. This CDR3 comprises 16 residues. The V gene's germline CDR1 is SGHKS and CDR2 YYEKEE (reference sequence). In nucleotides, the CDR3 is TGTGCCAGCAGCTTGACCGGGACAACGAACACCGGGGAGCTGTTTTTT. Amino acid sequence: CASSLTGTTNTGELFF.

The chain is built from TRBV18 and TRBJ1-4; D remains unclear. V was cut by 3 bases and J by 7 bases, with 9 bases left in between. CDR3 length: 13 amino acids. Germline CDR1 and CDR2: KGHSH and LQKENI. CDR3 coding DNA: TGTGCCAGCTCACCTCCTTCGAGTGAAAAACTGTTTTTT. Its translation is CASSPPSSEKLFF.

The CDR3 protein is CASEEQGGNTGELFF. As DNA, the CDR3 is TGTGCCAGCGAAGAGCAGGGGGGAAACACCGGGGAGCTGTTTTTT. The V and J genes are TRBV6-5 and TRBJ2-2, with D tentatively TRBD1 (7 bases). The length of the CDR3 is 15 residues. Germline CDR1 and CDR2: MNHEY and SVGAGI. V shed 8 bases and J shed 2 bases, with 15 bases lying between them.